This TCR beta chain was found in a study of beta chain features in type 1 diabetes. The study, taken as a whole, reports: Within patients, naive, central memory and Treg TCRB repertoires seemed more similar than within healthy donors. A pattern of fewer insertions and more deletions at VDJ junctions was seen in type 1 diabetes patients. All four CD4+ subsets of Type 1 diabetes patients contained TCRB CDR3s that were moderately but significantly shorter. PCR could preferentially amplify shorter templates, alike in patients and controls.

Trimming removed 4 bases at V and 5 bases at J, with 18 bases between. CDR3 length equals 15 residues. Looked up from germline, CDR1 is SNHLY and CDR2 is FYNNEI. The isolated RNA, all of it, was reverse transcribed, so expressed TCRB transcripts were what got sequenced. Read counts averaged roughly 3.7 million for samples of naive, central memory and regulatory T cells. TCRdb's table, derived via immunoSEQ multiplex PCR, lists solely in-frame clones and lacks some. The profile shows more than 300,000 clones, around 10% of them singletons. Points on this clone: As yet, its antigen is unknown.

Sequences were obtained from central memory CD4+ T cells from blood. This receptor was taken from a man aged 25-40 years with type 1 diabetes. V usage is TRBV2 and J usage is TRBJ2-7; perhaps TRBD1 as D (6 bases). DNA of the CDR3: TGTGCCAGCAGTGTTATAACAGGGCCGAGCCACGAGCAGTACTTC. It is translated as CASSVITGPSHEQYF.